The 26 T cell receptor beta chains reported below all come from one sample, sequenced in a study of shared clonotypes between healthy human individuals. TCRdb keeps only in-frame clones here, not all; method: immunoSEQ multiplex PCR. The data hold about 1 million clones, with 65% to 75% observed a single time. Sequences were obtained from memory CD4+ T cells sorted from blood. Subset reported: CD45RA-negative fraction. These receptors came from a man aged 18 to 30 in good health.

This chain joins TRBV19 and TRBJ2-3, with D possibly matching TRBD2 (6 bases). CDR1 is LNHDA, CDR2 SQIVND, per germline (reference sequence). CDR3 size: 14 residues. V was pared by 5 bases and J by 8 bases, with 17 bases between. CDR3 coding DNA: TGTGCCAGTAGTCCCGGGATGGCGGGAACTACGCAGTATTTT. This gives the protein CASSPGMAGTTQYF.

The gene calls are TRBV7-8 and TRBJ1-5; D gene unclear. Germline V gene data show CDR1 as SGHVS and CDR2 as FQNEAQ. The length of the CDR3 is 17 residues. V lost 4 bases and J 1 base, leaving 17 bases between the germline ends. CDR3 residues: CASSSYPRGGSNQPQHF. CDR3 nucleotide sequence: TGTGCCAGCAGCTCTTATCCACGGGGAGGGAGCAATCAGCCCCAGCATTTT.

This chain joins TRBV5-6 and TRBJ1-5, with 11 positions matching TRBD1. Germline V lookup: CDR1 SGHDT, CDR2 YYEEEE. V dropped 3 bases and J dropped 3; count of bases not matched to a gene: 5. This CDR3 has 16 amino acids. CDR3 sequence reads: CASSSTGQGANQPQHF. CDR3 in DNA: TGTGCCAGCAGCTCGACAGGACAGGGGGCCAATCAGCCCCAGCATTTT.

This chain joins TRBV19 and TRBJ1-5, with D unclear. The CDR3 sequence is 15 residues long. V was cut by 5 bases and J by 1 base, with 12 bases left in between. Germline V gives CDR1 LNHDA, CDR2 SQIVND (reference sequence). CDR3 in amino acids: CASSSLEGSNQPQHF. The CDR3, as DNA: TGTGCCAGTAGTTCCCTCGAGGGAAGCAATCAGCCCCAGCATTTT.

The chain joins TRBV7-2 to TRBJ2-7, with 7 bases lining up with TRBD1. The CDR3 has 15 amino acids. J gave up 2 bases and V 5 bases, and 9 bases lay outside the gene matches. Looked up from germline, CDR1 is SGHTA and CDR2 is FQGNSA. The CDR3 DNA follows: TGTGCCAGCAGCCTCGCGAGGGGGCAGGCCTACGAGCAGTACTTC. The encoded protein is CASSLARGQAYEQYF.

This clone was counted between two and nine times. Different DNA sequences within this sample yield the same CDR3. The V gene is TRBV6-5, the J gene TRBJ2-2; D is possibly TRBD2 (7 bases). CDR3 size: 14 residues. Per the germline V gene, CDR1 is MNHEY and CDR2 is SVGAGI. The V gene lost 5 bases and the J gene lost 6 bases, with 13 bases spanning the gap. This chain's CDR3 is CASSRLAGAGELFF. As DNA, the CDR3 is TGTGCCAGCAGTCGACTAGCAGGGGCCGGGGAGCTGTTTTTT.

The rearrangement links TRBV6-5 to TRBJ1-3, with no clear D. CDR1 is MNHEY and CDR2 is SVGAGI in the germline V gene. Trimming removed 6 bases at V and 3 bases at J, with 12 bases between. The CDR3 contains 14 residues. The CDR3 DNA follows: TGTGCCAGCAGCTTGCGAGGTTTTGGAAACACCATATATTTT. It is translated as CASSLRGFGNTIYF.

V is TRBV5-1 and J is TRBJ2-1; D unclear. Trimming took off 0 bases at V and 10 bases at J, with 14 bases between the two ends. This CDR3 has 14 residues. Germline CDR1 and CDR2: SGHRS and YFSETQ. DNA of the CDR3: TGCGCCAGCAGCTTGGACGGGTACCCTAGGGAGCAGTTCTTC. It codes for CASSLDGYPREQFF.

The chain recombines TRBV7-3 with TRBJ2-1, with D perhaps TRBD1 (5 bases). V lost 5 bases and J 5 bases, leaving 10 bases between the germline ends. This CDR3 region has 13 residues. Germline loops: CDR1 SGHTA, CDR2 FQGTGA. The CDR3 region has the DNA TGTGCCAGCAGCCGCACAGGAAACAATGAGCAGTTCTTC. It is translated as CASSRTGNNEQFF.

V usage is TRBV6-1 and J usage is TRBJ1-1; possible D gene TRBD1, 6 bases. Per germline, CDR1 MNHNS and CDR2 SASEGT. The germline V and J ends were trimmed by 4 bases and 4 bases, with 10 bases remaining between them. This CDR3 is 13 amino acids long. CDR3 nucleotide sequence: TGTGCCAGCAGTGGGTCAGGGGTCACTGAAGCTTTCTTT. Translation gives CASSGSGVTEAFF.

This clone was seen a single time. The V and J genes are TRBV6-1 and TRBJ2-7; TRBD2 matches 9 bases. J gave up 0 bases and V 4 bases, and 7 bases lay outside the gene matches. There are 16 residues in the CDR3. CDR1 and CDR2 (germline): MNHNS, SASEGT. Written as DNA, the CDR3 is TGTGCCAGCAGTGTGGCTAGCGGGGACCCCTCCTACGAGCAGTACTTC. Amino acid sequence: CASSVASGDPSYEQYF.

V gene TRBV11-2 combines with J gene TRBJ1-6; D is unclear. Germline loops: CDR1 SGHAT, CDR2 FQNNGV. The V end was cut by 0 bases, the J end by 5 bases, with 20 bases between. The CDR3 has 19 residues. This CDR3 is CASSLDPGLSYRDNSPLHF. The DNA for the CDR3 is TGTGCCAGCAGCTTAGATCCGGGCCTGAGCTACCGCGATAATTCACCCCTCCACTTT.

This chain links TRBV5-1 with TRBJ1-1; 12 bases match TRBD1. Germline CDR1 is SGHRS and CDR2 is YFSETQ. Trimming at V came to 0 bases and at J to 4 bases, leaving 1 base not matched to a gene. CDR3 size: 15 residues. In nucleotides, the CDR3 is TGCGCCAGCAGCTTGGGGGACAGGGGGCTCACTGAAGCTTTCTTT. Its translation: CASSLGDRGLTEAFF.

The chain joins TRBV15 to TRBJ1-1, with D unresolved. Germline-derived CDR1 and CDR2 are LNHNV and YYDKDF (reference sequence). Trimming took off 1 base at V and 6 bases at J, with 12 bases between the two ends. The CDR3 has 14 amino acids. The CDR3 reads CATSRASGAPEAFF. The CDR3 coding sequence is TGTGCCACCAGCAGAGCCTCTGGTGCGCCTGAAGCTTTCTTT. Full variable domain (missing parts from reference TRBV15 and TRBJ1-1): DAMVIQNPRYQVTQFGKPVTLSCSQTLNHNVMYWYQQKSSQAPKLLFHYYDKDFNNEADTPDNFQSRRPNTSFCFLDIRSPGLGDTAMYLCATSRASGAPEAFFGQGTRLTVV.

Remarks on this clone: This sample also contains other DNA sequences that code for the same CDR3. The J gene is TRBJ1-1, the V gene TRBV18, with 7 bases that match TRBD1. This CDR3 comprises 13 residues. Germline-derived CDR1 and CDR2 are KGHSH and LQKENI. With 4 bases clipped from V and 1 base from J, the junction kept 0 bases outside the gene matches. The CDR3 spells CASSRQGNTEAFF. In DNA, the CDR3 is TGTGCCAGCTCACGACAGGGGAACACTGAAGCTTTCTTT.

The rearrangement uses TRBV7-2 and TRBJ1-5; 8 bases agree with TRBD1. The germline V gene has CDR1 SGHTA and CDR2 FQGNSA. V shed 7 bases, J shed 6 bases, and the junction held 5 bases outside the gene matches. This CDR3 has 13 residues. CDR3 region: CASTQTGVQPQHF. The CDR3 DNA reads TGTGCCAGCACCCAGACAGGGGTTCAGCCCCAGCATTTT. Full variable domain (rest looked up from reference TRBV7-2 and TRBJ1-5): GAGVSQSPSNKVTEKGKDVELRCDPISGHTALYWYRQSLGQGLEFLIYFQGNSAPDKSGLPSDRFSAERTGGSVSTLTIQRTQQEDSAVYLCASTQTGVQPQHFGDGTRLSIL.

This clone was found a few times. This chain links TRBV7-8 with TRBJ2-7; 7 nucleotides align to TRBD2. From germline, CDR1 is SGHVS and CDR2 FQNEAQ. V lost 5 bases to trimming and J lost 6 bases; unmatched junction nucleotides: 13. The CDR3 totals 15 residues. Here the CDR3 reads CASSLRTSIGVEQYF. The CDR3, as DNA: TGTGCCAGCAGCCTCCGGACTAGTATAGGAGTCGAGCAGTACTTC.

This clone was picked up one time. Other DNA sequences within the sample encode an identical CDR3. The chain combines TRBV9 with TRBJ1-1; D gene uncertain. In germline, CDR1 is SGDLS, CDR2 YYNGEE. Trimming took 4 bases from V and 0 from J, leaving 7 bases between them. There are 13 residues in the CDR3. This chain's CDR3 is CASSPRVNTEAFF. The CDR3 coding sequence is TGTGCCAGCAGCCCGCGGGTGAACACTGAAGCTTTCTTT. The variable domain in full, with the rest retrieved from reference TRBV9 and TRBJ1-1, is DSGVTQTPKHLITATGQRVTLRCSPRSGDLSVYWYQQSLDQGLQFLIQYYNGEERAKGNILERFSAQQFPDLHSELNLSSLELGDSALYFCASSPRVNTEAFFGQGTRLTVV.

The CDR3 reads CASSRREGDTQYF. The CDR3, as DNA: TGTGCCAGCTCCCGGCGGGAGGGAGATACGCAGTATTTT. V and J are TRBV27 and TRBJ2-3, with 9 bases matching TRBD2. CDR3 length: 13 amino acids. The germline V gene encodes CDR1 MNHEY and CDR2 SMNVEV (reference sequence). V trimming: 8 bases; J trimming: 5 bases; junction bases outside the gene matches: 5.

The V call is TRBV19, the J call TRBJ2-3, with 7 bases aligning to TRBD1. This CDR3 has 14 residues. Germline V CDR1 and CDR2: LNHDA, SQIVND (reference sequence). The J segment lost 0 bases and the V segment lost 11 bases, leaving 8 bases of the junction unmatched. CDR3 in DNA: TGTGCCGGGAAGACAGGGAGAAGCACAGATACGCAGTATTTT. It encodes CAGKTGRSTDTQYF.

The chain links TRBV30 to TRBJ1-4; 7 bases align to TRBD1. Germline V gene lookup returns CDR1 GTSNPN and CDR2 SVGIG (reference sequence). The V gene end was trimmed by 8 bases and the J gene end by 6 bases; junction bases not matched to a gene: 6. The CDR3 sequence is 12 residues long. CDR3 region: CALTGKHEKLFF. The CDR3 DNA follows: TGTGCCCTGACAGGGAAGCATGAAAAACTGTTTTTT.

The chain uses TRBV7-6 and TRBJ2-7; tentative D call: TRBD2 (5 bases). Germline V gene lookup returns CDR1 SGHVS and CDR2 FNYEAQ. The CDR3 is 13 amino acids. V lost 11 bases, J lost 3 bases, and 17 bases lay in between. The CDR3 nucleotides are TGTGCCTCGTCGGGAAGAGATAACTACGAGCAGTACTTC. Encoded protein: CASSGRDNYEQYF.

About this clone: The junction differs from germline at one of its ends, possibly a read error. The chain is built from TRBV7-7 and TRBJ2-1, with TRBD2 matching over 8 bases. This CDR3 is 16 amino acids long. Germline CDR1 and CDR2: SSHAT and FNYEAQ (reference sequence). The CDR3 reads CASSAGPGLAYNEQFF. CDR3 coding DNA: TGTGCTAGCAGCGCAGGACCGGGACTAGCCTACAATGAGCAGTTCTTC.

The count of this clone is one. The chain joins TRBV18 to TRBJ1-1, with a weak D call TRBD1 (6 bases). V shed 6 bases and J shed 9 bases, with 17 bases lying between them. The CDR3 runs 13 residues. Germline V gene data show CDR1 as KGHSH and CDR2 as LQKENI. The CDR3 loop reads CASSGDTGEKAFF. CDR3 coding DNA: TGTGCCAGCTCGGGGGACACCGGAGAGAAAGCTTTCTTT.

This clone was counted a few times. The V call is TRBV6-1, the J call TRBJ1-1; TRBD1 matches 7 bases. Germline V gene sequence: CDR1 MNHNS, CDR2 SASEGT. This CDR3 has 13 residues. V was pared by 6 bases and J by 6 bases, with 7 bases of the junction left unmatched. CDR3 nucleotides: TGTGCCAGCAGATATGACAGGGCCTCTGAAGCTTTCTTT. Its translation: CASRYDRASEAFF.

The chain joins TRBV9 to TRBJ1-2; 7 bases align to TRBD1. Unmatched junction bases numbered 12, after V lost 0 bases and J lost 7 bases. The CDR3 loop spans 16 amino acids. CDR1 is SGDLS and CDR2 is YYNGEE in the germline V gene. The CDR3 loop reads CASSVGGQNRGPGYTF. The CDR3 coding sequence is TGTGCCAGCAGCGTAGGTGGACAAAACAGGGGTCCTGGCTACACCTTC.